This passage covers 9 T cell receptor beta chains from one sample sequenced in a study of OX40 agonist ivuxolimab in advanced cancers. Produced via immunoSEQ multiplex PCR; TCRdb's table is partial and in-frame only. The sample includes 85,000 to 130,000 clones, roughly nine tenths of them seen just once. Sequencing was performed on CD4+ or CD8+ T cells sorted from blood, taken in a trial of the OX40 agonist ivuxolimab. These receptors all come from an adult with an advanced solid tumor such as melanoma, head and neck, liver or kidney cancer.

V and J are TRBV27 and TRBJ1-1; tentatively, D is TRBD1 (6 bases). The CDR3 loop spans 13 amino acids. V was pared by 5 bases and J by 5 bases, with 12 bases between. Germline-derived CDR1 and CDR2 are MNHEY and SMNVEV (reference sequence). In DNA form, the CDR3 reads TGTGCCAGCAGTACAGGGTTGAGAACTGAAGCTTTCTTT. This translates into CASSTGLRTEAFF.

A note on this clone: This likely comes from a read error, as the CDR3 has no conserved phenylalanine or tryptophan at its end. Because the CDR3's place on the DNA is in doubt, the DNA is left out and the CDR3 is given as listed by TCRdb. The chain has TRBV2 and TRBJ2-7; the DNA was not compared with TRBD2, the D call given in the table. The CDR3 spans 11 amino acids, including both terminal residues. Germline assignment: CDR1 SNHLY and CDR2 FYNNEI. CDR3 sequence reads: CASSAGTRSPI.

V is TRBV28 and J is TRBJ2-7, with D unclear. CDR3 length equals 11 residues. The germline V gene encodes CDR1 MDHEN and CDR2 SYDVKM. The ends were cut back, 8 bases at V and 6 bases at J, with 11 bases in the middle. CDR3 in amino acids: CASSEWSEQYF. The DNA for the CDR3 is TGTGCCAGCTCTGAGTGGAGCGAGCAGTACTTC.

The genes are TRBV5-1 and TRBJ2-7; possibly TRBD2 for D (5 bases). The CDR3 totals 14 residues. Trimming cost V 4 bases and J 3 bases, with 14 bases left between them. The germline V gene has CDR1 SGHRS and CDR2 YFSETQ. CDR3 in DNA: TGCGCCAGCAGCCTCATCCCAGGACTCTACGAGCAGTACTTC. Translating it yields CASSLIPGLYEQYF.

The CDR3, as DNA: TGTGCCAGCGGATTCCTCGGTACGCAGTATTTT. This gives the protein CASGFLGTQYF. The chain joins TRBV6-6 to TRBJ2-3, with D hard to call. V was shortened by 8 bases and J by 8 bases, with 11 bases between the two germline ends. The germline CDR1 and CDR2 sequences are MNHNY and SVGAGI (reference sequence). The CDR3 has 11 residues.

This rearrangement joins TRBV30 to TRBJ1-5; weak D call: TRBD1 (6 bases). The CDR3 has 15 amino acids. V lost 3 bases and J lost 3, with 15 bases in between. The germline V gene has CDR1 GTSNPN and CDR2 SVGIG (reference sequence). The CDR3 DNA reads as TGTGCCTGGAGCTACCAGACAGGACACAATCAGCCCCAGCATTTT. It yields the protein CAWSYQTGHNQPQHF.

As concerns this clone: Sequence at one end of the junction differs from germline and may be a read error. This chain joins TRBV27 and TRBJ2-2; D possibly matches TRBD1 or TRBD2 (7 bases each). CDR3 length: 17 residues. Germline V gene data show CDR1 as MNHEY and CDR2 as SMNVEV (reference sequence). This CDR3 reads CASSLRGWGGGTGKLFF. The DNA of the CDR3 is TGTGCCAGCAGTTTAAGGGGGTGGGGAGGGGGCACCGGGAAGCTGTTTTTT.

This chain joins TRBV7-8 and TRBJ1-6; 7 bases match TRBD1. V lost 4 bases to trimming and J lost 6 bases; unmatched junction nucleotides: 21. CDR3 size: 20 residues. CDR1 is SGHVS and CDR2 is FQNEAQ in the germline V gene. The CDR3 loop reads CASSSNRGFGSSVFNSPLHF. The CDR3 DNA sequence: TGTGCCAGCAGCTCTAACAGGGGCTTTGGTTCCTCGGTCTTTAATTCACCCCTCCACTTT.

This sequence joins TRBV7-9 and TRBJ2-1; TRBD2 aligns across 10 bases. This CDR3 contains 15 residues. The germline gives CDR1 SEHNR, CDR2 FQNEAQ (reference sequence). With 6 bases clipped from V and 3 bases from J, the junction kept 5 bases outside the gene matches. As DNA, the CDR3 is TGTGCCAGCAGATCTAGCGGGGGTCTCTACAATGAGCAGTTCTTC. Protein: CASRSSGGLYNEQFF.